Listed here are 13 T cell receptor beta chains from one sample, sequenced in a study of T cells in Graves' hyperthyroidism and ophthalmopathy. It was RNA transcripts that yielded the amplified TCR beta CDR3 regions. A set of HTBI primers served as the primers for a first-round RT-PCR of the TCR CDR3. TCRdb passed the multiplex PCR reads through MiXCR, listing each CDR3 protein once. The table shows around 340,000 distinct CDR3 sequences, with roughly 14% occurring only once. The material sequenced was blood. All receptors derive from a woman aged 30 to 39 with Graves' hyperthyroidism.

This clonotype came up many times. The rearrangement joins TRBV28 to TRBJ1-5, with 7 bases matching TRBD1. The CDR3 spans 15 residues. Germline-derived CDR1 and CDR2 are MDHEN and SYDVKM. Germline trimming cut 5 bases from V and 5 bases from J; bases unmatched to any gene: 9. The DNA of the CDR3 is TGTGCCAGCAGTCAAATACAGGGGCCCGATCAGCCCCAGCATTTT. Protein: CASSQIQGPDQPQHF.

This clonotype was seen a handful of times. The J gene is TRBJ2-3, the V gene TRBV2; TRBD1 might be the D (6 bases). Per the germline V gene, CDR1 is SNHLY and CDR2 is FYNNEI. This CDR3 is 12 amino acids long. This CDR3 is CGDQGSADTQYF. CDR3 in DNA: TGTGGAGATCAGGGGAGCGCAGATACGCAGTATTTT.

The chain joins TRBV6-2 or TRBV6-3 to TRBJ2-3, with D tentatively TRBD1 (6 bases). CDR1 and CDR2 (germline): MNHEY, SVGEGT. Trimming shortened V by 11 bases and J by 2 bases, and 11 bases separated the two germline ends. The CDR3 length is 12 residues. The CDR3 DNA sequence: TGTGCCGTCCGACAGGTCACAGATACGCAGTATTTT. Translated: CAVRQVTDTQYF.

The CDR3 sequence is CASSIAGTDAYEQYF. CDR3 coding DNA: TGTGCCAGTAGTATAGCCGGGACCGACGCCTACGAGCAGTACTTC. The chain has TRBV19 and TRBJ2-7; tentatively, D is TRBD1 or TRBD2 (5 bases each). Trimming shortened V by 1 base and J by 2 bases, and 12 bases separated the two germline ends. CDR1 and CDR2 from the germline V gene are LNHDA and SQIVND (reference sequence). This CDR3 comprises 15 residues.

The CDR3 protein is CSAYQAGREKLFF. The CDR3 bases are TGCAGTGCCTATCAAGCCGGCCGGGAAAAACTGTTTTTT. This rearrangement joins TRBV20-1 to TRBJ1-4; D not certain. The germline CDR1 and CDR2 sequences are DFQATT and SNEGSKA (reference sequence). V was shortened by 6 bases and J by 8 bases, with 16 bases between the two germline ends. This CDR3 is built from 13 residues.

The CDR3 nucleotides read TGTGCCTGGATGGCGGCAGGGGAAGAGACCCAGTACTTC. It specifies CAWMAAGEETQYF. The J gene is TRBJ2-5, the V gene TRBV30, with D possibly TRBD1 on 6 matching bases. The V end was cut by 4 bases, the J end by 3 bases, with 12 bases between. This CDR3 contains 13 residues. Per germline, CDR1 GTSNPN and CDR2 SVGIG (reference sequence).

This clonotype was observed at least ten times. DNA for the CDR3: TGCGCCAGCAGCTTGGCCGGCTTGGCTAAAACATACGAGCAGTACTTC. It yields the protein CASSLAGLAKTYEQYF. This rearrangement joins TRBV5-1 to TRBJ2-7, with D unclear. CDR3 length: 16 residues. From germline, CDR1 is SGHRS and CDR2 YFSETQ. The ends were cut back, 0 bases at V and 4 bases at J, with 17 bases in the middle.

There are many counts of this clonotype. The chain employs TRBV19 and TRBJ1-1; D not certain. The CDR3 runs to 15 residues. Trimming stripped 1 base from V and 0 bases from J, with 9 bases between. In germline, CDR1 is LNHDA, CDR2 SQIVND (reference sequence). In DNA form, the CDR3 reads TGTGCCAGTAGTATAGCCGTCAGATTGAACACTGAAGCTTTCTTT. Its translation: CASSIAVRLNTEAFF.

This clonotype was detected a few times. V gene TRBV27 combines with J gene TRBJ2-3, with 8 bases aligning to TRBD1. Germline V lookup: CDR1 MNHEY, CDR2 SMNVEV (reference sequence). The CDR3 consists of 11 residues. V dropped 8 bases and J dropped 10; count of bases not matched to a gene: 5. The CDR3 is CASGGTGPQYF. The CDR3 nucleotides are TGTGCCAGCGGGGGGACAGGCCCGCAGTATTTT.

V usage is TRBV11-2 and J usage is TRBJ2-7; 8 nucleotides line up with TRBD1. Germline CDR1 and CDR2: SGHAT and FQNNGV. Unmatched junction bases numbered 4, after V lost 0 bases and J lost 6 bases. The CDR3 sequence is 14 residues long. The chain's CDR3 is CASSLEQGVGEQYF. CDR3 bases: TGTGCCAGCAGCTTAGAACAGGGGGTTGGCGAGCAGTACTTC.

Ten or more counts support this clonotype. This chain links TRBV7-9 with TRBJ2-5; D perhaps matches TRBD1 (5 bases). The CDR3 spans 12 residues. Trimming stripped 6 bases from V and 5 bases from J, with 10 bases between. Germline V lookup: CDR1 SEHNR, CDR2 FQNEAQ (reference sequence). Here the CDR3 DNA reads TGTGCCAGCAGTTGGAAGGGGGAGACCCAGTACTTC. Protein product: CASSWKGETQYF.

This clonotype was counted ten times or more. The gene calls are TRBV12-3 or TRBV12-4 and TRBJ1-1, with D perhaps TRBD1 (5 bases). The V end lost 8 bases, the J end lost 11 bases, and 15 bases lay between the germline ends. The CDR3 has 11 residues. Here the CDR3 DNA reads TGTGCCAGCGGTATGGGACTAGGGGCTTTCTTT. Translating it yields CASGMGLGAFF.

The rearrangement links TRBV5-6 to TRBJ2-7, with 7 bases fitting TRBD1. Unmatched junction bases numbered 3, after V lost 0 bases and J lost 6 bases. CDR1 and CDR2 (germline): SGHDT, YYEEEE. This CDR3 region has 13 residues. The CDR3 reads CASSLGTGPEQYF. As DNA, the CDR3 is TGTGCCAGCAGCTTGGGGACAGGCCCCGAGCAGTACTTC.